The 6 T cell receptor beta chains below were found in one sample sequenced in a study of blood T cell repertoires in COVID-19. The assay was immunoSEQ multiplex PCR, and TCRdb's table has in-frame clones only and misses some. The table lists about 120,000 clones, 81% of them singletons. The specimen was peripheral blood. These receptors were collected from a man aged 25 to 40 with COVID-19, enrolled during active disease.

The rearrangement uses TRBV7-3 and TRBJ2-3; 13 bases are a match to TRBD2. The trim removed 3 bases at V and 4 bases at J, leaving 4 bases unmatched. The CDR3 is 16 amino acids. Looked up from germline, CDR1 is SGHTA and CDR2 is FQGTGA. CDR3 nucleotide sequence: TGTGCCAGCAGCTTCGGGACTAGCGGGGCATCAGATACGCAGTATTTT. This encodes CASSFGTSGASDTQYF.

This chain connects TRBV30 to TRBJ1-1; D may be TRBD1 (5 bases). Trimming took off 4 bases at V and 7 bases at J, with 19 bases between the two ends. Germline assignment: CDR1 GTSNPN and CDR2 SVGIG (reference sequence). The CDR3 is 14 amino acids. CDR3 in amino acids: CAWNRDWDVHEAFF. CDR3 bases: TGTGCCTGGAACCGGGACTGGGATGTCCATGAAGCTTTCTTT.

V and J are TRBV6-1 and TRBJ1-5; the D gene is possibly TRBD1 (6 bases). Germline assignment: CDR1 MNHNS and CDR2 SASEGT. CDR3 length equals 16 residues. Trimming shortened V by 1 base and J by 0 bases, and 10 bases separated the two germline ends. The CDR3 coding sequence is TGTGCCAGCAGTGAAGACAGGGTTAATAGCAATCAGCCCCAGCATTTT. This gives the protein CASSEDRVNSNQPQHF.

In this sample, this clone turned up once. The rearrangement uses TRBV19 and TRBJ1-5; D unclear. CDR3 length equals 13 residues. CDR1 is LNHDA and CDR2 is SQIVND in the germline V gene (reference sequence). Trimming took 7 bases from V and 2 from J, leaving 9 bases between them. The CDR3 loop is CASKGGRNQPQHF. The CDR3 DNA reads as TGTGCCAGTAAAGGCGGGCGCAATCAGCCCCAGCATTTT.

The J gene is TRBJ2-1, the V gene TRBV24-1, with 9 bases identical to TRBD1. The junction had 15 bases not matched to a gene; V was cut back by 4 bases and J by 6 bases. The germline gives CDR1 KGHDR, CDR2 SFDVKD. The CDR3 sequence is 18 residues long. CDR3 loop: CATSERDRVGLFGNEQFF. CDR3 DNA sequence: TGTGCCACCAGTGAAAGGGACAGGGTTGGGCTTTTCGGCAATGAGCAGTTCTTC.

The chain carries TRBV29-1 and TRBJ1-1; weak D call: TRBD1 (6 bases). The CDR3 is 13 residues long. CDR1 is SQVTM and CDR2 is ANQGSEA in the germline V gene. V was pared by 6 bases and J by 4 bases, with 15 bases between. The CDR3: CSVWEQGGTEAFF. CDR3 sequence (DNA): TGCAGCGTCTGGGAACAGGGCGGCACTGAAGCTTTCTTT. The full variable domain, in which reference TRBV29-1 and TRBJ1-1 provide the parts outside the CDR3, is SAVISQKPSRDICQRGTSLTIQCQVDSQVTMMFWYRQQPGQSLTLIATANQGSEATYESGFVIDKFPISRPNLTFSTLTVSNMSPEDSSIYLCSVWEQGGTEAFFGQGTRLTVV.